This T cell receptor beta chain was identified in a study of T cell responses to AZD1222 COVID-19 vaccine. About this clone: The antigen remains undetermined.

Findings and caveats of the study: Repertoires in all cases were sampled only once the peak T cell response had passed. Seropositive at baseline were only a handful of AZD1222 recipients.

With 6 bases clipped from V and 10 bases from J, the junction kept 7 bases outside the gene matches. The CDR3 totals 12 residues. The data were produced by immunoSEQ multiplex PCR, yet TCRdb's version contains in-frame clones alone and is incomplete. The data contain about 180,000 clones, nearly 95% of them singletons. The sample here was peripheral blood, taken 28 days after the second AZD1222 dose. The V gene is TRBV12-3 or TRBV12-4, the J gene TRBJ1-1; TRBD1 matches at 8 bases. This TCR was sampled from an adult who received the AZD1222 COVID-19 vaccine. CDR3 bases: TGTGCCAGCAGGCCGACAGGGGAACGAGCTTTCTTT. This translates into CASRPTGERAFF.